This TCR beta chain was recovered during a study of T cell changes during pregnancy in multiple sclerosis. This clone came up a few times. Clones were read by immunoSEQ multiplex PCR, and TCRdb kept only the in-frame ones, dropping some. The sample includes fewer than 55,000 clones, 80% to 95% of them seen just once. Deletions cut 8 bases from V and 7 bases from J, with 6 bases between. The germline gives CDR1 SNHLY, CDR2 FYNNEI. This CDR3 comprises 11 residues. V is TRBV2 and J is TRBJ1-6; TRBD1 might be the D (5 bases). Sequencing was performed on CD4+ T cells from peripheral blood mononuclear cells, taken in the third trimester of pregnancy. This sequence originates from a female donor with multiple sclerosis, enrolled in a pregnancy study. The CDR3, as DNA: TGTGCCAGCGCAGGGAATTCACCCCTCCACTTT. Translating gives CASAGNSPLHF.